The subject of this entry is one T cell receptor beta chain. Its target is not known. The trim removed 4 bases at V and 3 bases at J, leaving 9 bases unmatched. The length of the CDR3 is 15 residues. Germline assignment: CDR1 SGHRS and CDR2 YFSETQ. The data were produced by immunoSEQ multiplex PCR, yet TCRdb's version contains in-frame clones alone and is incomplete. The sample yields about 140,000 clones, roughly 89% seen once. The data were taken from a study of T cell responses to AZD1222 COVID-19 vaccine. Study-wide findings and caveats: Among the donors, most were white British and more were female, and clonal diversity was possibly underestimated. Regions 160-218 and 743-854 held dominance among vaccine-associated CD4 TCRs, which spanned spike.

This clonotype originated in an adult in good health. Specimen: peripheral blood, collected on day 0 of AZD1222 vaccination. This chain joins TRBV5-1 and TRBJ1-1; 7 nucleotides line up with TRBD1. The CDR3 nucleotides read TGCGCCAGCAGCCCCCCAGGAAGGGGGCACACTGAAGCTTTCTTT. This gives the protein CASSPPGRGHTEAFF.